This passage covers 31 T cell receptor beta chains from one sample sequenced in a study of blood T cell repertoires in COVID-19. Repertoires were generated with immunoSEQ multiplex PCR, while TCRdb's copy carries only in-frame clones and drops some. Of around 100,000 clones in the sample, about 90% are singletons; the top ten hold about 3.9%. The sequenced sample was peripheral blood. These receptors were taken from a man younger than 30 with acute or convalescent COVID-19.

The J gene is TRBJ2-7, the V gene TRBV7-2; the D gene is possibly TRBD1 (6 bases). Germline CDR1 reads SGHTA; CDR2 reads FQGNSA. This CDR3 is built from 12 residues. V was cut by 5 bases and J by 7 bases, with 12 bases left in between. CDR3 amino acids: CASSPRGREQYF. For the CDR3, the DNA is TGTGCCAGCAGCCCCAGGGGACGGGAGCAGTACTTC.

This chain links TRBV5-1 with TRBJ1-1, with D maybe TRBD1 (6 bases). This CDR3 has 14 residues. The V gene lost 4 bases and the J gene lost 6 bases, with 16 bases spanning the gap. Germline CDR1 reads SGHRS; CDR2 reads YFSETQ. The CDR3 spells CASSIRGGEAEAFF. DNA of the CDR3: TGCGCCAGCAGCATAAGGGGGGGCGAGGCTGAAGCTTTCTTT.

This clone was detected a few times. The J gene is TRBJ1-1, the V gene TRBV5-1; possibly TRBD1 for D (5 bases). Germline assignment: CDR1 SGHRS and CDR2 YFSETQ. The ends were cut back, 0 bases at V and 0 bases at J, with 21 bases in the middle. There are 19 residues in the CDR3. CDR3 amino acids: CASSLGLDRGFGMNTEAFF. DNA for the CDR3: TGCGCCAGCAGCTTGGGTTTGGATAGGGGCTTCGGCATGAACACTGAAGCTTTCTTT.

The V and J genes are TRBV3-1 (or the pseudogene TRBV3-2) and TRBJ2-3, with a tentative D call TRBD2 (6 bases). The germline V gene has CDR1 LGHDT and CDR2 YNNKEL (reference sequence). This CDR3 has 16 amino acids. Trimming removed 0 bases from V and 5 bases from J, with 15 bases in between. The CDR3 DNA follows: TGTGCCAGCAGCCAAGAATTGGCGGGACGGGTAGATACGCAGTATTTT. Encoded protein: CASSQELAGRVDTQYF.

This sequence joins TRBV27 and TRBJ1-4; TRBD1 matches 8 bases. Germline V gives CDR1 MNHEY, CDR2 SMNVEV (reference sequence). There are 14 residues in the CDR3. With 5 bases clipped from V and 8 bases from J, the junction kept 7 bases outside the gene matches. The CDR3, as DNA: TGTGCCAGCAGTCCCGGACAGGGAGTGGAAAAACTGTTTTTT. Translated, it gives CASSPGQGVEKLFF.

The V gene is TRBV7-2, the J gene TRBJ1-4, with D perhaps TRBD1 (5 bases). The CDR3 contains 18 residues. Per germline, CDR1 SGHTA and CDR2 FQGNSA. V lost 5 bases, J lost 8 bases, and 27 bases lay in between. CDR3 protein: CASSPGIPRAEEGEKLFF. CDR3 DNA: TGTGCCAGCAGCCCGGGCATCCCTCGGGCCGAGGAGGGGGAAAAACTGTTTTTT.

The V call is TRBV30, the J call TRBJ2-1; D is unresolved. Germline V gene lookup returns CDR1 GTSNPN and CDR2 SVGIG (reference sequence). V lost 1 base and J lost 0, with 7 bases in between. CDR3 length: 14 amino acids. The CDR3 region is CAWSDRSSYNEQFF. CDR3 nucleotides: TGTGCCTGGAGTGACAGAAGCTCCTACAATGAGCAGTTCTTC.

This chain uses TRBV6-6 with TRBJ2-5, with 13 bases aligning to TRBD2. CDR1 MNHNY and CDR2 SVGAGI come from the germline V gene (reference sequence). The junction had 13 bases not matched to a gene; V was cut back by 5 bases and J by 4 bases. This CDR3 comprises 18 residues. CDR3 sequence reads: CASSHGGLAGPSGETQYF. CDR3 coding DNA: TGTGCCAGCAGTCACGGGGGACTAGCGGGACCCTCGGGAGAGACCCAGTACTTC.

V and J are TRBV14 and TRBJ1-1; 7 nucleotides line up with TRBD1. The CDR3 length is 13 residues. CDR1 SGHDN and CDR2 FVKESK come from the germline V gene. Trimming removed 5 bases from V and 1 base from J; junction bases left unmatched: 1. The CDR3 region is CASSRQGNTEAFF. For the CDR3, the DNA is TGTGCCAGCAGCAGACAGGGGAACACTGAAGCTTTCTTT.

This clone appeared a few times. The chain's CDR3 is CASSFQNPFNYGYTF. The CDR3 nucleotides are TGTGCCAGCAGCTTCCAGAACCCTTTTAACTATGGCTACACCTTC. V is TRBV5-5 and J is TRBJ1-2, with D uncertain. Germline V gene lookup returns CDR1 SGHKS and CDR2 YYEKEE (reference sequence). V gave up 2 bases and J gave up 1 base, with 12 bases separating them. The CDR3 extends over 15 amino acids.

The chain is built from TRBV4-2 and TRBJ2-7; D not resolved. V dropped 1 base and J dropped 3 bases, with 13 bases sitting between them. The CDR3 runs to 15 residues. Germline V gene data show CDR1 as LGHNA and CDR2 as YNFKEQ. The CDR3 sequence is CASSQGGTELYEQYF. The DNA of the CDR3 is TGTGCCAGCAGCCAAGGCGGAACGGAGCTCTACGAGCAGTACTTC.

The rearrangement uses TRBV19 and TRBJ1-1, with 7 bases aligning to TRBD1. The germline V gene encodes CDR1 LNHDA and CDR2 SQIVND (reference sequence). The V and J ends lost 4 bases and 4 bases, in that order; junction bases with no gene match: 0. This CDR3 spans 12 amino acids. CDR3 sequence reads: CASSRQGTEAFF. CDR3 sequence (DNA): TGTGCCAGTAGTAGACAGGGCACTGAAGCTTTCTTT. The full variable domain, with the rest looked up from reference TRBV19 and TRBJ1-1, is DGGITQSPKYLFRKEGQNVTLSCEQNLNHDAMYWYRQDPGQGLRLIYYSQIVNDFQKGDIAEGYSVSREKKESFPLTVTSAQKNPTAFYLCASSRQGTEAFFGQGTRLTVV.

The rearrangement links TRBV5-1 to TRBJ1-6; possible D gene TRBD1, 6 bases. Germline values: CDR1 SGHRS, CDR2 YFSETQ. This CDR3 region has 16 residues. V was shortened by 4 bases and J by 0 bases, with 11 bases between the two germline ends. CDR3 bases: TGCGCCAGCAGCCGTACAGGGAGCTCCTATAATTCACCCCTCCACTTT. Translation: CASSRTGSSYNSPLHF.

This chain connects TRBV15 to TRBJ1-2, with D perhaps matching TRBD1 (6 bases). Germline V gives CDR1 LNHNV, CDR2 YYDKDF (reference sequence). The V end was cut by 3 bases, the J end by 4 bases, with 15 bases between. The CDR3 is 15 residues long. The CDR3 coding sequence is TGTGCCACCAGCAGTGGGGGGGCGCAGGGCTATGGCTACACCTTC. Its protein product is CATSSGGAQGYGYTF.

The rearrangement uses TRBV30 and TRBJ2-1; 8 bases map to TRBD1. The CDR3 extends over 14 amino acids. With 1 base clipped from V and 8 bases from J, the junction kept 7 bases outside the gene matches. The germline V gene encodes CDR1 GTSNPN and CDR2 SVGIG (reference sequence). CDR3 sequence reads: CAWSGRTGWYEQFF. The CDR3 nucleotides read TGTGCCTGGAGTGGAAGGACAGGGTGGTATGAGCAGTTCTTC. Based on the CDR3 plus reference TRBV30 and TRBJ2-1, the full variable domain is SQTIHQWPATLVQPVGSPLSLECTVEGTSNPNLYWYRQAAGRGLQLLFYSVGIGQISSEVPQNLSASRPQDRQFILSSKKLLLSDSGFYLCAWSGRTGWYEQFFGPGTRLTVL.

This chain links TRBV6-5 with TRBJ2-3; perhaps TRBD2 as D (6 bases). This CDR3 is 16 amino acids long. Trimming removed 4 bases at V and 0 bases at J, with 14 bases between. Germline V gives CDR1 MNHEY, CDR2 SVGAGI. The CDR3 spells CASSFLGGISTDTQYF. The CDR3 DNA sequence: TGTGCCAGCAGTTTCTTAGGAGGGATTAGCACAGATACGCAGTATTTT.

This clone was recorded once. J is TRBJ1-5 and V is TRBV6-5; 8 nucleotides agree with TRBD1. CDR3 length equals 14 residues. V lost 4 bases, J lost 6 bases, and 5 bases stayed unmatched. Germline loops: CDR1 MNHEY, CDR2 SVGAGI. The CDR3 coding sequence is TGTGCCAGCAGTTCCGACAGGGGTGGTCAGCCCCAGCATTTT. As protein: CASSSDRGGQPQHF.

V is TRBV19 and J is TRBJ2-1; 7 bases agree with TRBD1. The CDR3 runs to 14 residues. The V segment lost 10 bases and the J segment 1 base; nucleotides outside the gene matches: 7. Per the germline V gene, CDR1 is LNHDA and CDR2 is SQIVND (reference sequence). DNA for the CDR3: TGTGCCACTACTACAGGGGTGTCCTACAATGAGCAGTTCTTC. It is translated as CATTTGVSYNEQFF.

The rearrangement joins TRBV5-5 to TRBJ2-7, with D possibly being TRBD1 (7 bases). The germline V and J ends were trimmed by 3 bases and 2 bases, with 15 bases remaining between them. The CDR3 consists of 15 residues. Germline loops: CDR1 SGHKS, CDR2 YYEKEE (reference sequence). CDR3 residues: CASSSAGTEAYEQYF. In nucleotides, the CDR3 is TGTGCCAGCAGCTCGGCGGGGACAGAAGCCTACGAGCAGTACTTC.

V gene TRBV19 combines with J gene TRBJ1-3; D ambiguous. CDR3 size: 13 residues. Trimming removed 10 bases from V and 4 bases from J, with 14 bases in between. CDR1 is LNHDA, CDR2 SQIVND, per germline (reference sequence). The CDR3 nucleotides are TGTGCCACCGGGTCTTCAGCGGGAAACACCATATATTTT. As protein: CATGSSAGNTIYF.

The chain is built from TRBV5-4 and TRBJ2-7; maybe TRBD2 (5 bases). The CDR3 extends over 13 amino acids. V gave up 1 base and J gave up 7 bases, with 12 bases separating them. From germline, CDR1 is SGHNT and CDR2 YYREEE (reference sequence). The CDR3 nucleotides are TGTGCCAGCAGCTTGCGGGGTAAGGAGGAGCAGTACTTC. This sequence encodes CASSLRGKEEQYF.

The chain carries TRBV25-1 and TRBJ2-3, with TRBD2 as a possible D gene (6 bases). This CDR3 has 16 amino acids. Trimming took 4 bases from V and 0 from J, leaving 14 bases between them. Germline V gives CDR1 MGHDK, CDR2 SYGVNS. CDR3 sequence (DNA): TGTGCCAGCAGTGTATTAAAAGGGAGGAGCACAGATACGCAGTATTTT. Protein sequence: CASSVLKGRSTDTQYF.

The genes are TRBV25-1 and TRBJ2-7, with 8 bases aligning to TRBD1. The CDR3 has 14 residues. The ends lost 8 bases at V and 7 bases at J; junction bases unmatched: 13. Germline lookup yields CDR1 MGHDK and CDR2 SYGVNS. CDR3 nucleotide sequence: TGTGCCAGCGGGAGGACAGGGCGCCTTTATGAGCAGTACTTC. It yields the protein CASGRTGRLYEQYF.

This chain joins TRBV5-4 and TRBJ1-4; 7 bases map to TRBD1. Germline CDR1 and CDR2: SGHNT and YYREEE (reference sequence). There are 15 residues in the CDR3. Losses at the gene ends were 3 bases for V and 3 bases for J; bases not matched to a gene: 5. The CDR3: CASSSSGTANEKLFF. The CDR3, as DNA: TGTGCCAGCAGCTCCTCCGGGACAGCTAATGAAAAACTGTTTTTT.

This clone was seen more than once but under ten times. This chain connects TRBV27 to TRBJ2-7; D ambiguous. Trimming shortened V by 2 bases and J by 0 bases, and 11 bases separated the two germline ends. Germline CDR1 and CDR2: MNHEY and SMNVEV (reference sequence). This CDR3 region has 15 residues. The CDR3 here is CASSLVPVSSYEQYF. For the CDR3, the DNA is TGTGCCAGCAGTTTAGTTCCCGTCAGCTCCTACGAGCAGTACTTC.

V and J are TRBV27 and TRBJ1-2, with TRBD1 as a possible D gene (6 bases). V was clipped by 6 bases and J by 6 bases, with 20 bases between them. Germline values: CDR1 MNHEY, CDR2 SMNVEV (reference sequence). CDR3 length: 15 residues. The CDR3 bases are TGTGCCAGCAGAAACCAAAACAGGGACGGGAATGGCTACACCTTC. Residues: CASRNQNRDGNGYTF.

This sequence joins TRBV19 and TRBJ2-7; TRBD1 aligns across 12 bases. V shed 2 bases and J 6 bases; nucleotides not matched to a gene: 5. Germline values: CDR1 LNHDA, CDR2 SQIVND (reference sequence). The CDR3 has 15 residues. CDR3 nucleotide sequence: TGTGCCAGTAGTATATCCGGGACAGGGGGCCGCGAGCAGTACTTC. Translation gives CASSISGTGGREQYF.

The chain uses TRBV5-1 and TRBJ2-5; 8 bases line up with TRBD1. CDR3 length equals 15 residues. CDR1 and CDR2 (germline): SGHRS, YFSETQ. Trimming removed 4 bases from V and 4 bases from J; junction bases left unmatched: 9. The DNA for the CDR3 is TGCGCCAGCAGCCTTTATGGACAGGGTGCAGAGACCCAGTACTTC. It is translated as CASSLYGQGAETQYF.

This chain joins TRBV7-6 and TRBJ2-3; 9 bases line up with TRBD2. The J segment lost 2 bases and the V segment lost 5 bases, leaving 8 bases of the junction unmatched. Germline CDR1 and CDR2: SGHVS and FNYEAQ. This CDR3 has 16 amino acids. The CDR3, as DNA: TGTGCCAGCAGCCCCAAGACTAGCGGCCTCACAGATACGCAGTATTTT. Translation: CASSPKTSGLTDTQYF.

The chain combines TRBV3-1 (or the pseudogene TRBV3-2) with TRBJ1-2; D is perhaps TRBD1 (6 bases). CDR3 size: 15 residues. The germline gives CDR1 LGHDT, CDR2 YNNKEL (reference sequence). Between the trimmed V and J ends, which lost 2 bases and 8 bases, there was a span of 18 bases. This CDR3 reads CASSQTHRVEGGYTF. CDR3 sequence (DNA): TGTGCCAGCAGCCAAACTCACAGGGTTGAAGGGGGCTACACCTTC.

The genes are TRBV6-6 and TRBJ1-1; maybe TRBD1 (6 bases). CDR3 length equals 16 residues. V lost 4 bases, J lost 1 base, and 16 bases lay in between. Germline V gene sequence: CDR1 MNHNY, CDR2 SVGAGI (reference sequence). CDR3: CASSFPDSGENTEAFF. Written as DNA, the CDR3 is TGTGCCAGCAGTTTCCCGGACAGTGGGGAGAACACTGAAGCTTTCTTT.